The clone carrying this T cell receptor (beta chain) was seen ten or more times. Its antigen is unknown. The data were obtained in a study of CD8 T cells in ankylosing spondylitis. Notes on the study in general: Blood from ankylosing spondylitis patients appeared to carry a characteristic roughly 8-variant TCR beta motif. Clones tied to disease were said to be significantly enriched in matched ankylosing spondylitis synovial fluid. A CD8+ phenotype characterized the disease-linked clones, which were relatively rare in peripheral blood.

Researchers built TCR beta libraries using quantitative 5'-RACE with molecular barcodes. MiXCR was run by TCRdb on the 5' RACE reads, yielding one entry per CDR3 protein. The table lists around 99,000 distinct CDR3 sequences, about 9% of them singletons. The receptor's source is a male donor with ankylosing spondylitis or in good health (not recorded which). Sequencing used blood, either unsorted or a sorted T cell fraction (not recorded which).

The CDR3 sequence: CSAIRTGYSYEQYF. The CDR3 DNA reads as TGCAGTGCTATCCGGACAGGGTACTCCTACGAGCAGTACTTC. The gene calls are TRBV20-1 and TRBJ2-7; 8 bases align to TRBD1. Germline V gene sequence: CDR1 DFQATT, CDR2 SNEGSKA (reference sequence). This CDR3 region has 14 residues. V lost 4 bases, J lost 0 bases, and 5 bases stayed unmatched.